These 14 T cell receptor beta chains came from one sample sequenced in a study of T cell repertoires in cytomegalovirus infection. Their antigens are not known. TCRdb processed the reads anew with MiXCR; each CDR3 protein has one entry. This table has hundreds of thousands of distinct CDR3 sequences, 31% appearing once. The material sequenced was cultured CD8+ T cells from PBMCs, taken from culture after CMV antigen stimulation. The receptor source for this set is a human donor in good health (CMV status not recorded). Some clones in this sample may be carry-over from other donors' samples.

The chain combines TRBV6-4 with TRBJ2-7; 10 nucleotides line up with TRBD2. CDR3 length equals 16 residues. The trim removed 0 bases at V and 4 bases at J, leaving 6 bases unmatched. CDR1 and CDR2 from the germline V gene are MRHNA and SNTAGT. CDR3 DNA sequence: TGTGCCAGCAGTGACTCGATCGCTAGCGGGGGTTACGAGCAGTACGTC. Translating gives CASSDSIASGGYEQYV.

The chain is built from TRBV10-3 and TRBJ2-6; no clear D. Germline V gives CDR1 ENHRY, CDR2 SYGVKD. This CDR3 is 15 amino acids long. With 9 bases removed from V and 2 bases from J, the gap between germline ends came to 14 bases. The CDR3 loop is CAILGGRTGANVLTF. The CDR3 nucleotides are TGTGCCATACTTGGTGGGCGCACTGGGGCCAACGTCCTGACTTTC.

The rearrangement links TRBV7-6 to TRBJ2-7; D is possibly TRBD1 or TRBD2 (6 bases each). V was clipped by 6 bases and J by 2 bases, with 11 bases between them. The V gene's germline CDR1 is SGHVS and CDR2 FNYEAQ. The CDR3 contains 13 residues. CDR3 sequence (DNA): TGTGCCAGCAGTATGGGGGGCCCCTACGAGCAGTACGTC. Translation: CASSMGGPYEQYV.

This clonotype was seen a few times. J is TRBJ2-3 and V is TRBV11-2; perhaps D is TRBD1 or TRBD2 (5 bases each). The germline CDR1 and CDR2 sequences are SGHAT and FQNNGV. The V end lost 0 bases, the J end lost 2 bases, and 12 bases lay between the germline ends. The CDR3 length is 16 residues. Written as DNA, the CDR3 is TGTGCCAGCAGCTTAGATCCCGGGGCCCTCACAGATACGCAGTATTTT. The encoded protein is CASSLDPGALTDTQYF.

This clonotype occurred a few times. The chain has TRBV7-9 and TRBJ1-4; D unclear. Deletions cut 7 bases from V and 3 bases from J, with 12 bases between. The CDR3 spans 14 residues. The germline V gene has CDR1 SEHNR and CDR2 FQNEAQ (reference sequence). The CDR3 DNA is TGTGCCAGCATCCCGGGGAGGGCTAATGAAAAACTGTTTTTT. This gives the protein CASIPGRANEKLFF.

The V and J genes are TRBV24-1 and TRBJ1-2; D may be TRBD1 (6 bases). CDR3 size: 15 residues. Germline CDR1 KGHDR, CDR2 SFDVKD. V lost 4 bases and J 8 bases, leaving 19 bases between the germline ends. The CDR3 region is CATSDPAGTTDGYTF. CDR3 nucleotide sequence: TGTGCCACCAGTGACCCAGCGGGGACAACGGACGGCTACACCTTC.

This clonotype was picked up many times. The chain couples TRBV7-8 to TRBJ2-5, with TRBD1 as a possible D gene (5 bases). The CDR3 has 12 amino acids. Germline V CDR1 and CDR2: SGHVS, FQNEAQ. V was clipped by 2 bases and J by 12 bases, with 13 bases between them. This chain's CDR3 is CASSLRPRAEYF. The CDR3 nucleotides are TGTGCCAGCAGCTTAAGGCCCAGGGCCGAGTACTTC.

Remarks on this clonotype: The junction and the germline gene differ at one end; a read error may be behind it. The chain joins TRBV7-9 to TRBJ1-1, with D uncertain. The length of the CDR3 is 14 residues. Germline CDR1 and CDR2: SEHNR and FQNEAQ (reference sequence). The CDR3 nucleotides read TGTGTCAGCAGCTTACCAGGCCAGGCCACTGAAGCTTTCTTT. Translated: CVSSLPGQATEAFF.

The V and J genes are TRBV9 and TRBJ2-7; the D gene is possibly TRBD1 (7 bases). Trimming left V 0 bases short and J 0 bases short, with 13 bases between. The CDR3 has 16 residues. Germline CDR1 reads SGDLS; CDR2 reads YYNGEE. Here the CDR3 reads CASSVAGGFPSYEQYF. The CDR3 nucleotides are TGTGCCAGCAGCGTAGCAGGGGGGTTCCCCTCCTACGAGCAGTACTTC.

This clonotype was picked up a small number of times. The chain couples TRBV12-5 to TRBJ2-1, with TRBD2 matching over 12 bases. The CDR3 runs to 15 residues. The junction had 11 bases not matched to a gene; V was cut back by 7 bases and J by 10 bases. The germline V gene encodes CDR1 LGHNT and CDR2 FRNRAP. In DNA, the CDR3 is TGTGCTAGTGCCCTCCCTAGCGGGGGGGCCAAAGAGCAGTTCTTC. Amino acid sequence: CASALPSGGAKEQFF.

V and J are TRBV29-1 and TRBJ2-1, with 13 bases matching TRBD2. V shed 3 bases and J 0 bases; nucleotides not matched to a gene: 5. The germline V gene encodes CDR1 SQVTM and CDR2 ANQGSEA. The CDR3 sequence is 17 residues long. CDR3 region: CSVEGLAGSSSYNEQFF. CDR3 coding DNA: TGCAGCGTTGAGGGACTAGCGGGGAGCAGCTCCTACAATGAGCAGTTCTTC.

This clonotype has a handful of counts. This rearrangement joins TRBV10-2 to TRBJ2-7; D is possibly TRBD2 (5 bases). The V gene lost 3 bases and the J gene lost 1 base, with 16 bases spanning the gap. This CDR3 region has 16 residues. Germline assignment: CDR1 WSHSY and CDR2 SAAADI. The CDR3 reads CASSDLDLSHSYEQYF. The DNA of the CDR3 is TGCGCCAGCAGTGACCTGGACTTATCCCATTCCTACGAGCAGTACTTC.

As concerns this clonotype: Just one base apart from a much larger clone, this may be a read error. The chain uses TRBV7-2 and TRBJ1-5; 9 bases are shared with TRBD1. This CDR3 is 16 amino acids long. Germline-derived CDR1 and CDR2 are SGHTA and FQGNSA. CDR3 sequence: CVSSKQGADSNQPQHF. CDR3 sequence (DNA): TGTGTCAGCAGCAAACAGGGGGCTGATAGCAATCAGCCCCAGCATTTT.

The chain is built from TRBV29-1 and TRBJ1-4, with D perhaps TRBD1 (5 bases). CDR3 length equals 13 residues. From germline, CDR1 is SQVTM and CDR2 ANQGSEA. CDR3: CSGGDPTNEKLFF. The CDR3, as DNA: TGCAGTGGGGGAGACCCCACCAATGAAAAACTGTTTTTT. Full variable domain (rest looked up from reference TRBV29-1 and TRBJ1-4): SAVISQKPSRDICQRGTSLTIQCQVDSQVTMMFWYRQQPGQSLTLIATANQGSEATYESGFVIDKFPISRPNLTFSTLTVSNMSPEDSSIYLCSGGDPTNEKLFFGSGTQLSVL.